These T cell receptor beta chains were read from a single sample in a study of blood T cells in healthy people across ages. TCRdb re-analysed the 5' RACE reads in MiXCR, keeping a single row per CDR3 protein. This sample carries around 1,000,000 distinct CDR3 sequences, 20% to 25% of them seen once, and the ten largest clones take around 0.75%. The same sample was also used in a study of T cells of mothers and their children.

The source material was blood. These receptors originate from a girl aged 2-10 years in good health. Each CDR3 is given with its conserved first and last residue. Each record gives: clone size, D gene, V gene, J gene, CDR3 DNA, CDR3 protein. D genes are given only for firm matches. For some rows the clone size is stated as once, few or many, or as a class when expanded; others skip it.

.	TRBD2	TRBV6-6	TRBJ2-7	TGTGCCAGCAGTTACTCGACTAGCGGGTACTACGAGCAGTACTTC	CASSYSTSGYYEQYF
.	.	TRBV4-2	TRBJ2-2	TGTGCCAGCAGCCAAGACCAAACCGGGGAGCTGTTTTTT	CASSQDQTGELFF
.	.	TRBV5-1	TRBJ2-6	TGCGCCAGCAGCTGGCCAGGGAGAACTCGTCTGTCCAACGTCCTGACTTTC	CASSWPGRTRLSNVLTF
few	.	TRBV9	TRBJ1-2	TGTGCCAGCAGCGTAAAAGCTAACTATGGCTACACCTTC	CASSVKANYGYTF
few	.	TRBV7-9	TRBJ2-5	TGTGCCAGCAGCGCACCGGGGGCCGGGGAGGAGACCCAGTACTTC	CASSAPGAGEETQYF
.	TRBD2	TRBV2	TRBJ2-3	TGTGCCAGTACGACTAGCACCAGCACAGATACGCAGTATTTT	CASTTSTSTDTQYF
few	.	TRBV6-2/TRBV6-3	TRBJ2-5	TGTGCCAGCAGCCCTCTACAGGGGGGGGAGACCCAGTACTTC	CASSPLQGGETQYF
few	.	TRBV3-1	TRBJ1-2	TGTGCCAGCAGCCAGGATAACAGCTACTATGGCTACACCTTC	CASSQDNSYYGYTF
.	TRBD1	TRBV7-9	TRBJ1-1	TGTGCCAGCGACAGGGGATTCACTGAAGCTTTCTTT	CASDRGFTEAFF
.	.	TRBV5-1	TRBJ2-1	TGCGCCAGCCGACAGGATGACTACAATGAGCAGTTCTTC	CASRQDDYNEQFF
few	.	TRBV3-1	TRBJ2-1	TGTGCCAGCAGCCAAGATGGGGAAGCTTCAATTATTTTCTACAATGAGCAGTTCTTC	CASSQDGEASIIFYNEQFF
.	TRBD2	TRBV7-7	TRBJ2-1	TGTGCTAGCAGCTTAGCGGGGGGCAGGGCTGACGGTGAGCAGTTCTTC	CASSLAGGRADGEQFF
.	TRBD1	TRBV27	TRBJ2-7	TGTGCCAGCAGTGTCGGGACAGCCGCCGGATACGAGCAGTACTTC	CASSVGTAAGYEQYF
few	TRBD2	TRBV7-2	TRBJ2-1	TGTGCCAGCAGTTCCGAGCGGGGGTCCTACAATGAGCAGTTCTTC	CASSSERGSYNEQFF
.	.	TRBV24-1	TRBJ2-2	TGTGCCACCAGTGTACGAGGGGAACACACCGGGGAGCTGTTTTTT	CATSVRGEHTGELFF
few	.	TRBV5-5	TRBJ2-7	TGTGCCAGCAGCGTGGGTCCGGGGGCCAGCTCCTACGAGCAGTACTTC	CASSVGPGASSYEQYF